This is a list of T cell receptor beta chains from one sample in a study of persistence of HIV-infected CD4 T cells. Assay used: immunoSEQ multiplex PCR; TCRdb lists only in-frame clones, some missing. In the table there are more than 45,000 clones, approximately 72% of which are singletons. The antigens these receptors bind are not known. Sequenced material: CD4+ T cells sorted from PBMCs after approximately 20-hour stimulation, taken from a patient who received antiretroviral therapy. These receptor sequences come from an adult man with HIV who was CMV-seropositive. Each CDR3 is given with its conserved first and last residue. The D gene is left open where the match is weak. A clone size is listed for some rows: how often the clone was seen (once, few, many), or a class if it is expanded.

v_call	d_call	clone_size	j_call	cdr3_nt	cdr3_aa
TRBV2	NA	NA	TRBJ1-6	TGTGCAGGCGGGGCCAGCTCCTATAATTCACCCCTCCACTTT	CAGGASSYNSPLHF
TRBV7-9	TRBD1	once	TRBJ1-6	TGTGCCAGCAGCACCGGACAGGGGGCAGTGAGGAATTCACCCCTCCACTTT	CASSTGQGAVRNSPLHF
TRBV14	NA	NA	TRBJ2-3	TGTGCCAGCAGCCAAGATTCATCTAGCACAGATACGCAGTATTTT	CASSQDSSSTDTQYF
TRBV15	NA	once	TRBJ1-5	TGTGCCACCACCCAGTATGCACAGGGAAATCAGCCCCAGCATTTT	CATTQYAQGNQPQHF
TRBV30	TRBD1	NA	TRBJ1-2	TGTGCCTGGAGTTTTCCCCCGGACAGGGGAAATGGCTACACCTTC	CAWSFPPDRGNGYTF
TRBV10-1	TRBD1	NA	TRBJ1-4	TGCGCCAGCAGAACCCCAGGGGGCGACGGTGAAAAACTGTTTTTT	CASRTPGGDGEKLFF
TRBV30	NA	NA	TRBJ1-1	TGTGCCTGGGGGCCGAACACTGAAGCTTTCTTT	CAWGPNTEAFF
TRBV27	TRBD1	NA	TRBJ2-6	TGTGCCAGCAGTTGGGCGACAGGGGGCTCTGGGGCCAACGTCCTGACTTTC	CASSWATGGSGANVLTF
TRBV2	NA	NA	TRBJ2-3	TGTGCCAGCAGGACGGAGGATACGCAGTATTTT	CASRTEDTQYF
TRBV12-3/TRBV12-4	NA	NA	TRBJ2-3	TGTGCCAGCACCCACACAGATACGCAGTATTTT	CASTHTDTQYF
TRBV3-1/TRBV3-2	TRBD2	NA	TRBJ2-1	TGTGCCAGCAGCTACGGACTAGCGGTCTCCTACAATGAGCAGTTCTTC	CASSYGLAVSYNEQFF
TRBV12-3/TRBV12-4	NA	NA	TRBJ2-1	TGTGCCAGCAGTCAATACGGTGAGCAGTTCTTC	CASSQYGEQFF
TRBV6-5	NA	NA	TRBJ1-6	TGTGCCAGCAGTTACTCGGTCAGATTGGGTTCACCCCTCCACTTT	CASSYSVRLGSPLHF
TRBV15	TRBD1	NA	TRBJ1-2	TGTGCCACCAGCAGAGATAAGGGGCAGGGGGGTAGTGGCTACACCTTC	CATSRDKGQGGSGYTF
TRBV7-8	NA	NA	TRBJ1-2	TGTGCCAGCAGCTTTACACTTAACCGTGGCTACACCTTC	CASSFTLNRGYTF
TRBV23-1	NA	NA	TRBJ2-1	TGCGCCAGCAGTCAATGGGGCCCCCCCAGGGATGAGCAGTTCTTC	CASSQWGPPRDEQFF
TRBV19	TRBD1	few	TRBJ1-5	TGTGCCAGTAGTATAACCGGGACAGGTCAGCCCCAGCATTTT	CASSITGTGQPQHF
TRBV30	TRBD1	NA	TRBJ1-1	TGTGCCTGGAGTGGGACCAGACAGGGGGCCGGCACTGAAGCTTTCTTT	CAWSGTRQGAGTEAFF
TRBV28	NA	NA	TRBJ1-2	TGTGCCAGCAGTTCCAACGGCGACTATGGCTACACCTTC	CASSSNGDYGYTF
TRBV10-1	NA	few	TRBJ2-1	TGCGCCAGCAGTCCTTCCGGACCCGCAGGTCGGGGTGAGCAGTTCTTC	CASSPSGPAGRGEQFF
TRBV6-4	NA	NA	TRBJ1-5	TGTGCCAGCAGTGACGAGGGAGGGCAGCCCCAGCATTTT	CASSDEGGQPQHF
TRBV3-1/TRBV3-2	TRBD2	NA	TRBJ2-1	TGTGCCAGCAGCCAGGCTAGCGGGAGGGGAATCTACAATGAGCAGTTCTTC	CASSQASGRGIYNEQFF
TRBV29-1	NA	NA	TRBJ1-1	TGCAGCGTTCTTCGGGGCCCGTCCACTGAAGCTTTCTTT	CSVLRGPSTEAFF
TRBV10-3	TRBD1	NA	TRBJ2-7	TGTGCCATCACCCGGGACAGGGGTTACGAGCAGTACTTC	CAITRDRGYEQYF
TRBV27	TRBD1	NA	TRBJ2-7	TGTGCCACCTCGAAGGACAGGGGATATGGCGAGCAGTACTTC	CATSKDRGYGEQYF
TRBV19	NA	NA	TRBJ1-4	TGTGCCAGTAAGGGGCAGGGGTGGGAAAAACTGTTTTTT	CASKGQGWEKLFF
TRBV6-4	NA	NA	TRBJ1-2	TGTGCCAGCAGTGACTCATTTAGCGCGGCCTCCGATGGCTACACCTTC	CASSDSFSAASDGYTF
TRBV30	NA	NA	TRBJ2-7	TGTGCCTGGACAGTGGCAGGGGGGACCTACGAGCAGTACTTC	CAWTVAGGTYEQYF
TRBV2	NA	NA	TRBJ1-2	TGTGCCAGCAGGGCGACAGGCGGGCCCCTCTATGGCTACACCTTC	CASRATGGPLYGYTF
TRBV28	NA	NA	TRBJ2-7	TGTGCCAGCGAGGGACATCTCAACTACGAGCAGTACTTC	CASEGHLNYEQYF
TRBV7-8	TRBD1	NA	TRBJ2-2	TGTGCCAGCAGCTTAAGGACAGGGAACACCGGGGAGCTGTTTTTT	CASSLRTGNTGELFF
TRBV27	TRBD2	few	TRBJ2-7	TGTGCCAGCGGTCCGCGGGGCGGGAGTTTGATCGAGCAGTACTTC	CASGPRGGSLIEQYF
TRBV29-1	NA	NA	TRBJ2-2	TGCAGCGTTGATGGACGCTCGAACACCGGGGAGCTGTTTTTT	CSVDGRSNTGELFF